These 6 T cell receptor beta chains came from one sample sequenced in a study of blood T cell repertoires in COVID-19. Generated by immunoSEQ multiplex PCR, the TCRdb table keeps only in-frame clones and is missing some. This table holds 90,000 to 120,000 clones, approximately 88% found once. The sample was peripheral blood. All receptors come from a human donor in a cohort sampled during active COVID-19.

The chain joins TRBV30 to TRBJ1-1; D unclear. The CDR3 consists of 15 residues. Germline V gene lookup returns CDR1 GTSNPN and CDR2 SVGIG (reference sequence). The V end was cut by 2 bases, the J end by 8 bases, with 21 bases between. The CDR3 sequence is CAWSFASTRLKEAFF. The CDR3 nucleotides read TGTGCCTGGAGTTTCGCCTCGACCCGACTGAAAGAAGCTTTCTTT.

CDR3 region: CASSPGYGGYTF. The DNA for the CDR3 is TGTGCCAGCAGTCCAGGGTACGGAGGCTACACCTTC. The V call is TRBV12-3 or TRBV12-4, the J call TRBJ1-2; possible D gene TRBD1, 5 bases. The V end lost 5 bases, the J end lost 8 bases, and 12 bases lay between the germline ends. CDR3 length equals 12 residues.

The rearrangement joins TRBV10-2 to TRBJ1-1; 9 nucleotides match TRBD1. V gave up 7 bases and J gave up 4 bases; unmatched junction bases: 7. CDR3 length: 14 amino acids. Germline V gives CDR1 WSHSY, CDR2 SAAADI. CDR3 residues: CASTTGGAGTEAFF. Here the CDR3 DNA reads TGCGCCAGCACAACAGGGGGCGCGGGCACTGAAGCTTTCTTT.

This clone was recorded only once. The chain couples TRBV10-3 to TRBJ1-2; D may be TRBD1 (6 bases). Germline CDR1 reads ENHRY; CDR2 reads SYGVKD. There are 13 residues in the CDR3. V shed 0 bases and J shed 10 bases, with 12 bases lying between them. CDR3 in amino acids: CAISESLGTPYTF. Here the CDR3 DNA reads TGTGCCATCAGTGAGTCCTTAGGGACACCCTACACCTTC.

V and J are TRBV27 and TRBJ2-7, with 7 bases fitting TRBD1. Germline V CDR1 and CDR2: MNHEY, SMNVEV (reference sequence). This CDR3 has 16 residues. Trimming took 0 bases from V and 2 from J; bases not matched to a gene: 7. This CDR3 reads CASSLSYLGQPYEQYF. The DNA for the CDR3 is TGTGCCAGCAGTTTATCGTACTTGGGACAGCCCTACGAGCAGTACTTC.

The chain recombines TRBV2 with TRBJ1-6; D is unresolved. The CDR3 loop spans 15 amino acids. Germline V gene data show CDR1 as SNHLY and CDR2 as FYNNEI. Trimming pared 6 bases from V and 5 bases from J, leaving 14 bases between. The chain's CDR3 is CASRAAPRDNSPLHF. The CDR3 DNA reads TGTGCCAGCAGGGCGGCCCCACGGGATAATTCACCCCTCCACTTT.